The 27 T cell receptor beta chains reported below all come from one sample, sequenced in a study of blood T cell repertoires in COVID-19. Repertoires were generated with immunoSEQ multiplex PCR, while TCRdb's copy carries only in-frame clones and drops some. This table has around 180,000 clones, less than 90% appearing once. Sequencing used peripheral blood. Receptors were obtained from a man between 65 and 85 years old with active or convalescent COVID-19.

This clone has just a few counts. This rearrangement joins TRBV6-5 to TRBJ1-2; 9 positions agree with TRBD1. J was trimmed by 3 bases and V by 10 bases; bases with no gene match: 9. The CDR3 has 14 residues. Germline loops: CDR1 MNHEY, CDR2 SVGAGI. CDR3 nucleotide sequence: TGTGCCACTAAAACAGGGGGCGATTACTATGGCTACACCTTC. It yields the protein CATKTGGDYYGYTF.

This chain joins TRBV28 and TRBJ1-5; the match to TRBD1 covers 9 bases. Germline-derived CDR1 and CDR2 are MDHEN and SYDVKM. CDR3 length: 15 residues. The V and J ends lost 6 bases and 5 bases, in that order; junction bases with no gene match: 8. The CDR3 DNA reads as TGTGCCAGCAGGTCCGGGACAGGGTCTTATCAGCCCCAGCATTTT. Residues: CASRSGTGSYQPQHF.

The CDR3 protein is CASSPYLPTANTEAFF. The DNA for the CDR3 is TGTGCCAGCAGTCCCTATCTCCCGACAGCGAACACTGAAGCTTTCTTT. This chain uses TRBV6-2 or TRBV6-3 with TRBJ1-1; D might be TRBD1 (5 bases). This CDR3 is built from 16 residues. Germline V gives CDR1 MNHEY, CDR2 SVGEGT. The V end lost 5 bases, the J end lost 1 base, and 17 bases lay between the germline ends.

This sequence joins TRBV5-5 and TRBJ1-2, with 11 bases aligning to TRBD1. The CDR3 has 16 residues. With V trimmed by 2 bases and J by 2 bases, 5 bases remained unmatched. Germline-derived CDR1 and CDR2 are SGHKS and YYEKEE (reference sequence). In nucleotides, the CDR3 is TGTGCCAGCAGCTTTCCCGGGACAGGGGGGAACTATGGCTACACCTTC. It yields the protein CASSFPGTGGNYGYTF.

V is TRBV19 and J is TRBJ1-5; maybe TRBD1 (5 bases). Trimming removed 5 bases at V and 4 bases at J, with 6 bases between. The germline V gene encodes CDR1 LNHDA and CDR2 SQIVND (reference sequence). This CDR3 is built from 12 residues. For the CDR3, the DNA is TGTGCCAGTAGTCGGGGGAATCAGCCCCAGCATTTT. The encoded protein is CASSRGNQPQHF.

The rearrangement joins TRBV2 to TRBJ2-3; D is ambiguous. The ends were cut back, 6 bases at V and 2 bases at J, with 3 bases in the middle. The CDR3 has 11 amino acids. Germline assignment: CDR1 SNHLY and CDR2 FYNNEI. The CDR3: CASSYTDTQYF. CDR3 nucleotides: TGTGCCAGCAGCTACACAGATACGCAGTATTTT.

The V and J genes are TRBV9 and TRBJ2-4; possibly TRBD2 for D (7 bases). V was pared by 2 bases and J by 7 bases, with 13 bases between. The CDR3 runs to 14 residues. Germline V CDR1 and CDR2: SGDLS, YYNGEE. This CDR3 reads CASSVRGGRNIQYF. For the CDR3, the DNA is TGTGCCAGCAGCGTTAGGGGGGGAAGGAACATTCAGTACTTC.

V and J are TRBV27 and TRBJ2-1; 8 positions match TRBD1. Per the germline V gene, CDR1 is MNHEY and CDR2 is SMNVEV (reference sequence). The CDR3 has 14 amino acids. J lost 7 bases, V lost 3 bases, and 5 bases had no gene match. The CDR3 DNA reads as TGTGCCAGCAGTTTCAGGGGGCTGCAGAATGAGCAGTTCTTC. It is translated as CASSFRGLQNEQFF.

The chain employs TRBV30 and TRBJ2-1; 9 nucleotides align to TRBD1. This CDR3 contains 14 residues. V gave up 4 bases and J gave up 8 bases; unmatched junction bases: 9. CDR1 and CDR2 from the germline V gene are GTSNPN and SVGIG (reference sequence). CDR3 in amino acids: CAWTETGGIDEQFF. CDR3 DNA sequence: TGTGCCTGGACTGAGACAGGGGGGATCGATGAGCAGTTCTTC.

CDR3 sequence: CASSVYPYHPTDTQYF. The CDR3 bases are TGTGCCAGCAGCGTATATCCCTACCATCCGACAGATACGCAGTATTTT. This chain links TRBV9 with TRBJ2-3; no reliable D call. Trimming cost V 1 base and J 3 bases, with 15 bases left between them. From germline, CDR1 is SGDLS and CDR2 YYNGEE. This CDR3 comprises 16 residues.

The chain uses TRBV11-3 and TRBJ2-1; weak D call: TRBD2 (6 bases). The length of the CDR3 is 17 residues. V was pared by 4 bases and J by 0 bases, with 16 bases between. The germline gives CDR1 SGHNT, CDR2 YENEEA. DNA of the CDR3: TGTGCCAGCAGCTCAGTTGAGGGACTCAGCTCCTACAATGAGCAGTTCTTC. This translates into CASSSVEGLSSYNEQFF.

V and J are TRBV19 and TRBJ2-3; 8 bases align to TRBD1. The CDR3 spans 14 residues. Germline lookup yields CDR1 LNHDA and CDR2 SQIVND (reference sequence). J was trimmed by 8 bases and V by 4 bases; bases with no gene match: 8. The CDR3 coding sequence is TGTGCCAGTAGTACGCGGCAGGGGGCTGGTACGCAGTATTTT. Its protein is CASSTRQGAGTQYF.

V is TRBV5-5 and J is TRBJ1-4, with 8 bases identical to TRBD1. Looked up from germline, CDR1 is SGHKS and CDR2 is YYEKEE (reference sequence). V trimming: 0 bases; J trimming: 7 bases; junction bases outside the gene matches: 5. There are 15 residues in the CDR3. Here the CDR3 DNA reads TGTGCCAGCAGCTTGGAGGGACAGGCTGGTGAAAAACTGTTTTTT. Its protein product is CASSLEGQAGEKLFF.

The chain joins TRBV7-2 to TRBJ1-4; D is perhaps TRBD1 (5 bases). This CDR3 is built from 14 residues. The germline gives CDR1 SGHTA, CDR2 FQGNSA. The germline V and J ends were trimmed by 5 bases and 8 bases, with 15 bases remaining between them. The CDR3 here is CASSRTRIGEKLFF. In nucleotides, the CDR3 is TGTGCCAGCAGCCGGACACGGATTGGGGAAAAACTGTTTTTT.

The chain employs TRBV5-1 and TRBJ1-1; D is unresolved. CDR1 is SGHRS, CDR2 YFSETQ, per germline. Deletions cut 0 bases from V and 0 bases from J, with 9 bases between. This CDR3 has 15 residues. CDR3 in amino acids: CASSLASALNTEAFF. As DNA, the CDR3 is TGCGCCAGCAGCTTGGCCAGCGCCTTGAACACTGAAGCTTTCTTT.

The V and J genes are TRBV7-2 and TRBJ2-7; a weak D match, TRBD1 (6 bases). Germline V CDR1 and CDR2: SGHTA, FQGNSA. With 4 bases removed from V and 1 base from J, the gap between germline ends came to 11 bases. The CDR3 contains 14 residues. DNA for the CDR3: TGTGCCAGCAGCTCACATGGACAGTCCTACGAGCAGTACTTC. This translates into CASSSHGQSYEQYF.

The chain links TRBV15 to TRBJ1-1; 8 nucleotides agree with TRBD1. Germline V CDR1 and CDR2: LNHNV, YYDKDF (reference sequence). The CDR3 has 18 residues. The V gene end was trimmed by 5 bases and the J gene end by 3 bases; junction bases not matched to a gene: 17. CDR3 loop: CATSFSGAFETGDTEAFF. The CDR3 DNA reads as TGTGCCACCAGCTTTTCGGGGGCGTTCGAGACAGGGGACACTGAAGCTTTCTTT. Looking up the rest from reference TRBV15 and TRBJ1-1 gives the full variable domain: DAMVIQNPRYQVTQFGKPVTLSCSQTLNHNVMYWYQQKSSQAPKLLFHYYDKDFNNEADTPDNFQSRRPNTSFCFLDIRSPGLGDTAMYLCATSFSGAFETGDTEAFFGQGTRLTVV.

The chain uses TRBV27 and TRBJ2-1; perhaps TRBD2 as D (5 bases). Germline loops: CDR1 MNHEY, CDR2 SMNVEV (reference sequence). CDR3 size: 15 residues. With 3 bases removed from V and 4 bases from J, the gap between germline ends came to 13 bases. The CDR3 protein is CASSLDHPGYNEQFF. CDR3 bases: TGTGCCAGCAGTTTGGATCATCCGGGGTACAATGAGCAGTTCTTC.

The chain links TRBV6-6 to TRBJ2-1, with 10 bases matching TRBD2. V gave up 7 bases and J gave up 4 bases; unmatched junction bases: 10. This CDR3 spans 16 amino acids. CDR1 is MNHNY and CDR2 is SVGAGI in the germline V gene (reference sequence). The CDR3 reads CASIPSGTSVYNEQFF. The DNA for the CDR3 is TGTGCCAGCATACCATCCGGGACTAGCGTTTACAATGAGCAGTTCTTC.

The chain joins TRBV28 to TRBJ1-2; D is ambiguous. V was pared by 5 bases and J by 3 bases, with 13 bases between. The CDR3 loop spans 14 amino acids. Germline V CDR1 and CDR2: MDHEN, SYDVKM. Written as DNA, the CDR3 is TGTGCCAGCAGTCCCCTTAGCGGATACTATGGCTACACCTTC. Translating gives CASSPLSGYYGYTF.

The chain joins TRBV6-5 to TRBJ1-5; D gene unclear. The CDR3 length is 14 residues. Trimming took 0 bases from V and 7 from J, leaving 10 bases between them. Germline V gene data show CDR1 as MNHEY and CDR2 as SVGAGI. The CDR3 region has the DNA TGTGCCAGCAGTTACTCGAACAGCCGGCAGCCCCAGCATTTT. Translating gives CASSYSNSRQPQHF.

The chain is built from TRBV2 and TRBJ1-4, with D possibly matching TRBD1 (6 bases). The germline CDR1 and CDR2 sequences are SNHLY and FYNNEI. V shed 3 bases and J shed 12 bases, with 17 bases lying between them. CDR3 length: 14 amino acids. CDR3 coding DNA: TGTGCCAGCAGTGACGGGTTGGGACAAGTTGAACTGTTTTTT. Encoded protein: CASSDGLGQVELFF.

V usage is TRBV7-2 and J usage is TRBJ1-2; 7 positions agree with TRBD1. J lost 1 base, V lost 7 bases, and 12 bases had no gene match. CDR3 length: 16 amino acids. Germline lookup yields CDR1 SGHTA and CDR2 FQGNSA. The CDR3 here is CASTLGTDFLNYGYTF. CDR3 coding DNA: TGTGCCAGCACCCTCGGGACAGATTTTCTTAACTATGGCTACACCTTC.

The rearrangement uses TRBV7-2 and TRBJ1-1, with D possibly matching TRBD1 (5 bases). Trimming pared 5 bases from V and 0 bases from J, leaving 13 bases between. In germline, CDR1 is SGHTA, CDR2 FQGNSA. This CDR3 contains 15 residues. CDR3 region: CASSPLGQMNTEAFF. CDR3 nucleotides: TGTGCCAGCAGCCCGCTGGGGCAGATGAACACTGAAGCTTTCTTT.

V is TRBV15 and J is TRBJ1-5, with 8 positions matching TRBD1. The CDR3 length is 15 residues. Losses at the gene ends were 2 bases for V and 9 bases for J; bases not matched to a gene: 9. CDR1 is LNHNV and CDR2 is YYDKDF in the germline V gene (reference sequence). In nucleotides, the CDR3 is TGTGCCACCAGCAGACTTCGGACAGGGTTAGGGCCCCAGCATTTT. Protein: CATSRLRTGLGPQHF.

The chain joins TRBV28 to TRBJ2-1; perhaps TRBD2 as D (6 bases). The ends were cut back, 6 bases at V and 1 base at J, with 16 bases in the middle. The CDR3 is 16 residues long. Germline CDR1 reads MDHEN; CDR2 reads SYDVKM. In DNA form, the CDR3 reads TGTGCCAGCAGCCAAATCGGGAGTGGGTCCTACAATGAGCAGTTCTTC. Encoded protein: CASSQIGSGSYNEQFF.

This chain connects TRBV3-1 (or the pseudogene TRBV3-2) to TRBJ1-2; 7 bases match TRBD1. CDR3 length equals 17 residues. Germline V CDR1 and CDR2: LGHDT, YNNKEL (reference sequence). Trimming removed 1 base from V and 2 bases from J; junction bases left unmatched: 10. CDR3 sequence reads: CASSQGTGARSNYGYTF. Written as DNA, the CDR3 is TGTGCCAGCAGCCAAGGAACAGGGGCTCGATCCAACTATGGCTACACCTTC.